A selection of T cell receptor beta chains follows, all from one sample in a study of early T cells in non-severe SARS-CoV-2 infection. A single record per CDR3 protein comes from TCRdb applying MiXCR to the 5' RACE reads. Altogether approximately 66,000 distinct CDR3 sequences are present, approximately 13% being singletons, with the ten largest covering about 5%. Sequences were obtained from whole blood. Receptors originate from an adult who was a healthcare worker with PCR-confirmed SARS-CoV-2 infection or an uninfected control (not recorded which). The CDR3 runs from the conserved cysteine through the conserved F or W. Fields, in order: CDR3 protein, CDR3 DNA, D gene, clone size, J gene, V gene. A D gene is named only where the DNA matches it firmly. Size is stated for part of the rows, as once, few or many counts, or as a class when the clone is expanded.

cdr3_aa: CSARVGVAGVLTDTQYF; cdr3_nt: TGCAGTGCTAGAGTAGGGGTAGCGGGAGTCCTCACAGATACGCAGTATTTT; d_call: TRBD2; clone_size: NA; j_call: TRBJ2-3; v_call: TRBV20-1
cdr3_aa: CASSLTGLNQPQHF; cdr3_nt: TGTGCCAGCAGCTTGACAGGGCTAAATCAGCCCCAGCATTTT; d_call: NA; clone_size: few; j_call: TRBJ1-5; v_call: TRBV5-6
cdr3_aa: CASNADQMMNTEAFF; cdr3_nt: TGTGCCAGCAATGCGGACCAGATGATGAACACTGAAGCTTTCTTT; d_call: NA; clone_size: few; j_call: TRBJ1-1; v_call: TRBV6-2/TRBV6-3
cdr3_aa: CASSSPGAQETQYF; cdr3_nt: TGTGCCAGCAGTTCCCCCGGGGCCCAAGAGACCCAGTACTTC; d_call: NA; clone_size: NA; j_call: TRBJ2-5; v_call: TRBV6-5
cdr3_aa: CASTGPTYEQYF; cdr3_nt: TGCGCCAGCACGGGGCCAACCTACGAGCAGTACTTC; d_call: NA; clone_size: NA; j_call: TRBJ2-7; v_call: TRBV5-1
cdr3_aa: CSVELGTGGPEQYF; cdr3_nt: TGCAGCGTTGAATTGGGGACAGGAGGCCCCGAGCAGTACTTC; d_call: TRBD1; clone_size: NA; j_call: TRBJ2-7; v_call: TRBV29-1
cdr3_aa: CSVEGAGDRGYEQYF; cdr3_nt: TGCAGCGTTGAAGGAGCGGGAGACCGCGGGTACGAGCAGTACTTC; d_call: TRBD2; clone_size: many; j_call: TRBJ2-7; v_call: TRBV29-1
cdr3_aa: CASGLFDRSYNEQFF; cdr3_nt: TGTGCCAGCGGACTCTTCGACCGGTCCTACAATGAGCAGTTCTTC; d_call: NA; clone_size: many; j_call: TRBJ2-1; v_call: TRBV7-6
cdr3_aa: CASSPVGDHNSPLHF; cdr3_nt: TGTGCCAGCAGCCCGGTGGGGGACCATAATTCACCCCTCCACTTT; d_call: NA; clone_size: many; j_call: TRBJ1-6; v_call: TRBV7-9
cdr3_aa: CASRRREDNTKAFF; cdr3_nt: TGTGCCAGCCGTCGCAGGGAGGACAACACTAAAGCTTTCTTT; d_call: NA; clone_size: NA; j_call: TRBJ1-1; v_call: TRBV27
cdr3_aa: CASSQKFAQPQHF; cdr3_nt: TGTGCCAGCAGTCAAAAGTTCGCTCAGCCCCAGCATTTT; d_call: NA; clone_size: NA; j_call: TRBJ1-5; v_call: TRBV3-1
cdr3_aa: CASSLDLGGGDTQYF; cdr3_nt: TGTGCCAGCAGTTTAGATTTAGGGGGCGGCGATACGCAGTATTTT; d_call: TRBD1; clone_size: many; j_call: TRBJ2-3; v_call: TRBV12-3/TRBV12-4
cdr3_aa: CASSDKAGGPSEQFF; cdr3_nt: TGTGCCAGCAGTGACAAGGCGGGAGGGCCCAGTGAGCAGTTCTTC; d_call: TRBD2; clone_size: many; j_call: TRBJ2-1; v_call: TRBV6-4
cdr3_aa: CASSSPSGGGLAEAFF; cdr3_nt: TGTGCCAGCAGTTCTCCCTCGGGGGGGGGCTTAGCTGAAGCTTTCTTT; d_call: NA; clone_size: many; j_call: TRBJ1-1; v_call: TRBV27
cdr3_aa: CSVDNSGIYNEQFF; cdr3_nt: TGCAGCGTTGATAATAGCGGAATCTACAATGAGCAGTTCTTC; d_call: NA; clone_size: few; j_call: TRBJ2-1; v_call: TRBV29-1
cdr3_aa: CSVEDKGTQYF; cdr3_nt: TGCAGCGTTGAAGATAAAGGTACGCAGTATTTT; d_call: NA; clone_size: few; j_call: TRBJ2-3; v_call: TRBV29-1
cdr3_aa: CASSPGTEGFTF; cdr3_nt: TGTGCCAGCAGTCCCGGGACCGAAGGCTTCACCTTC; d_call: NA; clone_size: NA; j_call: TRBJ1-2; v_call: TRBV12-3/TRBV12-4
cdr3_aa: CASRDSGQGITEAFF; cdr3_nt: TGTGCCAGCAGGGACTCGGGACAGGGGATAACTGAAGCTTTCTTT; d_call: TRBD1; clone_size: NA; j_call: TRBJ1-1; v_call: TRBV6-5
cdr3_aa: CASSPTGVAETQYF; cdr3_nt: TGCGCCAGCAGCCCTACGGGGGTTGCCGAGACCCAGTACTTC; d_call: NA; clone_size: few; j_call: TRBJ2-5; v_call: TRBV5-1
cdr3_aa: CASSRLTSGGAGTQYF; cdr3_nt: TGTGCCAGCAGTCGATTAACTAGCGGGGGGGCCGGGACCCAGTACTTC; d_call: TRBD2; clone_size: NA; j_call: TRBJ2-5; v_call: TRBV3-1